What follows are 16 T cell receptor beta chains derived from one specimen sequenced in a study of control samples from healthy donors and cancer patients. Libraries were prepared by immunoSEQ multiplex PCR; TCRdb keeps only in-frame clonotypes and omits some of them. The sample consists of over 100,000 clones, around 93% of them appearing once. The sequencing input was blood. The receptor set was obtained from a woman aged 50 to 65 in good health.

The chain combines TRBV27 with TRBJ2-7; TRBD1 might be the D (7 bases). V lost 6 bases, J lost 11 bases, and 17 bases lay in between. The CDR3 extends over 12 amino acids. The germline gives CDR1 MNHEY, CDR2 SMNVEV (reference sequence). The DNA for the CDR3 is TGTGCCAGCAGCCAGGGGGGTAGTGGGGAGTACTTC. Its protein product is CASSQGGSGEYF.

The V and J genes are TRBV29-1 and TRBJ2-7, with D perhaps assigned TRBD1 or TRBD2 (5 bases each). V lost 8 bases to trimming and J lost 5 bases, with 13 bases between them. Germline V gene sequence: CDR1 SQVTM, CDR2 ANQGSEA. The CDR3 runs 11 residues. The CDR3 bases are TGCAGCCTATGGACGGGACACGAGCAGTACTTC. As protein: CSLWTGHEQYF.

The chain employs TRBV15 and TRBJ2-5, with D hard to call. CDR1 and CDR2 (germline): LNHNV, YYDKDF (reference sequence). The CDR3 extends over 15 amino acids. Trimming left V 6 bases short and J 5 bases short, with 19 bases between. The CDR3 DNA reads TGTGCCACCAGTCCCTCTTTTGGGTCCGGGGAGACCCAGTACTTC. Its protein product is CATSPSFGSGETQYF. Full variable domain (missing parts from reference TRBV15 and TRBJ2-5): DAMVIQNPRYQVTQFGKPVTLSCSQTLNHNVMYWYQQKSSQAPKLLFHYYDKDFNNEADTPDNFQSRRPNTSFCFLDIRSPGLGDTAMYLCATSPSFGSGETQYFGPGTRLLVL.

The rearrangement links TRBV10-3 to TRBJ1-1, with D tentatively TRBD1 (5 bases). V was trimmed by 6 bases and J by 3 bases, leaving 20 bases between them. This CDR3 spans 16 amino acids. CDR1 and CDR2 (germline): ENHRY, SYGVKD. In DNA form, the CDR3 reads TGTGCCATCAGCAGCCAGGGAGGCGGGAGGTACACTGAAGCTTTCTTT. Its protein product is CAISSQGGGRYTEAFF.

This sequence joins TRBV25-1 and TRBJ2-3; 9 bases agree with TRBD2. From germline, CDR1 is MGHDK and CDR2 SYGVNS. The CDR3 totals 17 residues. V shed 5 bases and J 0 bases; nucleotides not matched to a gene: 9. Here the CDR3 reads CASSYLAGTPSTDTQYF. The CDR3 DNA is TGTGCCAGCAGTTACCTAGCGGGAACTCCAAGCACAGATACGCAGTATTTT.

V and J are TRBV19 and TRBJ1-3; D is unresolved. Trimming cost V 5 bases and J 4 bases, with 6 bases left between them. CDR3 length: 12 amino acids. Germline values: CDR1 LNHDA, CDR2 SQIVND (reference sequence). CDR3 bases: TGTGCCAGTAGTCCCGCGGGAAACACCATATATTTT. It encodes CASSPAGNTIYF.

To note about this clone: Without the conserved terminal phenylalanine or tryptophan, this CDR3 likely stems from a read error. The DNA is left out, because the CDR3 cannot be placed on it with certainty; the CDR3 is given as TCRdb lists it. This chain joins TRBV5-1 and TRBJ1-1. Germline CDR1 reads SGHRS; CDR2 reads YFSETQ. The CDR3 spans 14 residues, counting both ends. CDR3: CASSLPRAGGIQRA.

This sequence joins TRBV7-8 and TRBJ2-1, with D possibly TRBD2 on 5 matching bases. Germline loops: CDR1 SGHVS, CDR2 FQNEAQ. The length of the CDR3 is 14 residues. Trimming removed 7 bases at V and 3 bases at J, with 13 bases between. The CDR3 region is CASTPGLDYNEQFF. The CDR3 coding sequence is TGTGCCAGCACCCCAGGACTGGACTACAATGAGCAGTTCTTC.

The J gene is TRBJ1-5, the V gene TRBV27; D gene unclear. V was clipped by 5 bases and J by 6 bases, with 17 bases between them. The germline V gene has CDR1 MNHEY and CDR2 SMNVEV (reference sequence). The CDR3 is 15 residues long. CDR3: CASSTIPRLAQPQHF. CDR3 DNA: TGTGCCAGCAGTACAATCCCCAGATTGGCTCAGCCCCAGCATTTT.

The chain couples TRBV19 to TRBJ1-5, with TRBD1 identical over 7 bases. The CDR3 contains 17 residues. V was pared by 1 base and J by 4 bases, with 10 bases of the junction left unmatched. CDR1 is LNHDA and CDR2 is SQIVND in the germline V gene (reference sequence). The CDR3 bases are TGTGCCAGTAGTATAGGGACAGGTCTAAGCGGTAATCAGCCCCAGCATTTT. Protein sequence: CASSIGTGLSGNQPQHF.

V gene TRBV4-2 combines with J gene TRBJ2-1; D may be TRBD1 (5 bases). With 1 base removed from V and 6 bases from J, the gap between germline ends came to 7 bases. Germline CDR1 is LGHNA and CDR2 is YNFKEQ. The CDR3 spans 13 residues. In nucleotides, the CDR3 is TGTGCCAGCAGCCAAGTTGGGGCCAATGAGCAGTTCTTC. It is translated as CASSQVGANEQFF.

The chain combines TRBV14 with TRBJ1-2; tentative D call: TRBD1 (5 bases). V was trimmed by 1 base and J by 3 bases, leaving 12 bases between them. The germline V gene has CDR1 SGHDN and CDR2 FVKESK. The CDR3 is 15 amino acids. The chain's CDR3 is CASSQATGGDYGYTF. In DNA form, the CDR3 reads TGTGCCAGCAGCCAAGCCACCGGGGGGGACTATGGCTACACCTTC. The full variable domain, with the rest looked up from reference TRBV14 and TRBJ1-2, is EAGVTQFPSHSVIEKGQTVTLRCDPISGHDNLYWYRRVMGKEIKFLLHFVKESKQDESGMPNNRFLAERTGGTYSTLKVQPAELEDSGVYFCASSQATGGDYGYTFGSGTRLTVV.

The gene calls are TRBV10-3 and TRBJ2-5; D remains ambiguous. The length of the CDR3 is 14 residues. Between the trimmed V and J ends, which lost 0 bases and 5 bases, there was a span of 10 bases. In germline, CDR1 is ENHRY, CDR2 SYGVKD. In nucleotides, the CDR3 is TGTGCCATCAGTGAGTCGACAAATGGGGAGACCCAGTACTTC. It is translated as CAISESTNGETQYF.

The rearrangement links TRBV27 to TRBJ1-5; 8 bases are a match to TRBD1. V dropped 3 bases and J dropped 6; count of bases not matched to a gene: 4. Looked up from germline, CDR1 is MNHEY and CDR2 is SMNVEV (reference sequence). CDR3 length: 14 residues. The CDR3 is CASSFQGATQPQHF. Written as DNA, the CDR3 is TGTGCCAGCAGTTTCCAGGGGGCTACTCAGCCCCAGCATTTT.

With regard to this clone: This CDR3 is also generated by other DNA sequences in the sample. CDR3 loop: CASSLDNQPQHF. In DNA, the CDR3 is TGTGCCAGCAGCTTGGACAATCAGCCCCAGCATTTT. The chain is built from TRBV5-4 and TRBJ1-5; no definite D call. The germline V and J ends were trimmed by 0 bases and 3 bases, with 1 base remaining between them. Germline CDR1 is SGHNT and CDR2 is YYREEE (reference sequence). The CDR3 is 12 amino acids. The whole variable domain, filled in from reference TRBV5-4 and TRBJ1-5, reads ETGVTQSPTHLIKTRGQQVTLRCSSQSGHNTVSWYQQALGQGPQFIFQYYREEENGRGNFPPRFSGLQFPNYSSELNVNALELDDSALYLCASSLDNQPQHFGDGTRLSIL.

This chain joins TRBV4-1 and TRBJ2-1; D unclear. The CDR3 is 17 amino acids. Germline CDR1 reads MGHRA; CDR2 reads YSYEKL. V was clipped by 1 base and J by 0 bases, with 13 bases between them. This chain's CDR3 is CASSQGLLASSYNEQFF. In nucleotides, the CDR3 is TGCGCCAGCAGCCAAGGTCTGCTCGCTAGCTCCTACAATGAGCAGTTCTTC.